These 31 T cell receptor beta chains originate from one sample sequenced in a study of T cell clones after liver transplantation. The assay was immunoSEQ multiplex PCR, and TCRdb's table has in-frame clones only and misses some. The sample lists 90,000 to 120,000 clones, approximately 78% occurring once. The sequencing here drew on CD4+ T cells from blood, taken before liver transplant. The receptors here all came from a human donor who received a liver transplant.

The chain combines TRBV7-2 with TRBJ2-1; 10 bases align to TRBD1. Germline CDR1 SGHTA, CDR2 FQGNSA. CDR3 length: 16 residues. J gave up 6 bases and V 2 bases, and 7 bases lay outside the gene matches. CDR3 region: CASSLKGTGDFNEQFF. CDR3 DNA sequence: TGTGCCAGCAGCTTAAAAGGGACAGGGGATTTCAATGAGCAGTTCTTC.

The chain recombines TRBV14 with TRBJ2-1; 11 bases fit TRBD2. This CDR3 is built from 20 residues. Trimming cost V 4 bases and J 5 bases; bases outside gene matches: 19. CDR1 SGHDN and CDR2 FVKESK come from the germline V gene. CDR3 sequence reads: CASSLNPGLAARLGHNEQFF. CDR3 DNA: TGTGCCAGCAGCCTCAACCCGGGACTAGCGGCTCGGCTCGGCCACAATGAGCAGTTCTTC.

CDR3 in amino acids: CASSQETKGNGELFF. For the CDR3, the DNA is TGCGCCAGCAGCCAAGAGACCAAGGGTAACGGGGAGCTGTTTTTT. The J gene is TRBJ2-2, the V gene TRBV4-3; no reliable D call. CDR1 is LGHNA, CDR2 YSLEER, per germline. Trimming removed 0 bases at V and 7 bases at J, with 12 bases between. The CDR3 is 15 amino acids.

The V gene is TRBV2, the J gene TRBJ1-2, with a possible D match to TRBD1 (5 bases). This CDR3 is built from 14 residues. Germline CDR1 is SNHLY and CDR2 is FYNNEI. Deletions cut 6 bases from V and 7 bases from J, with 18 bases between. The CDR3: CASRIGGGRPGYTF. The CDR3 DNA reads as TGTGCCAGCAGGATCGGGGGGGGACGGCCTGGCTACACCTTC.

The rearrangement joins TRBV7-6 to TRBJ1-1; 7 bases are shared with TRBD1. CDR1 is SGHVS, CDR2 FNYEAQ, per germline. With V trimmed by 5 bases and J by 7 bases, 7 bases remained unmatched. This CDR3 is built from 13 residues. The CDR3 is CASSLQGSGEAFF. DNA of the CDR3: TGTGCCAGCAGCCTACAGGGGAGCGGTGAAGCTTTCTTT.

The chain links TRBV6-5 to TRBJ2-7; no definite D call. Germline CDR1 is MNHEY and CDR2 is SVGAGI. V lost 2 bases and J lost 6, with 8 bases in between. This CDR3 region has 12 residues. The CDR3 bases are TGTGCCAGCAGTTACCCCTTAGGCGAGCAGTACTTC. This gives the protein CASSYPLGEQYF.

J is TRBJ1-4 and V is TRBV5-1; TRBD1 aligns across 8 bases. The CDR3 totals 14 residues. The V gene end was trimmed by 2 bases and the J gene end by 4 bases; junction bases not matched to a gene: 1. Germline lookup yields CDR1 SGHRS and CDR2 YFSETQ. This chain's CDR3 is CASSFTGGNEKLFF. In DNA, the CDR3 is TGCGCCAGCAGCTTTACAGGGGGTAATGAAAAACTGTTTTTT. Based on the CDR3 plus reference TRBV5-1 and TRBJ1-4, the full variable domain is KAGVTQTPRYLIKTRGQQVTLSCSPISGHRSVSWYQQTPGQGLQFLFEYFSETQRNKGNFPGRFSGRQFSNSRSEMNVSTLELGDSALYLCASSFTGGNEKLFFGSGTQLSVL.

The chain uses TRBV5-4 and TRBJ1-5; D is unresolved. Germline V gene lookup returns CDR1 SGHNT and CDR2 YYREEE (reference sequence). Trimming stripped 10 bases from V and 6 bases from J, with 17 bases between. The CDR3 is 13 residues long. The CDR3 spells CAYNTAGSQPQHF. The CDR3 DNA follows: TGTGCCTACAACACCGCAGGTAGTCAGCCCCAGCATTTT.

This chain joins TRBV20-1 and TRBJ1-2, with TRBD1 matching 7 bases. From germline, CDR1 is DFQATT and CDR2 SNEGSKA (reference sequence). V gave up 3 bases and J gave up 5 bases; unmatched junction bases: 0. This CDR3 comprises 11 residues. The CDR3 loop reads CSARTGYGYTF. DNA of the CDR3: TGCAGTGCTAGGACAGGGTATGGCTACACCTTC.

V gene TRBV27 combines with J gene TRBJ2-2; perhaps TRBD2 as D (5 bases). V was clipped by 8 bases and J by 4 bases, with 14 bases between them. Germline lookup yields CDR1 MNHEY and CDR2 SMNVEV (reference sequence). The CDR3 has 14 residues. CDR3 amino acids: CASRDWLPTGELFF. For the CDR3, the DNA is TGTGCCAGCCGGGATTGGCTCCCCACCGGGGAGCTGTTTTTT.

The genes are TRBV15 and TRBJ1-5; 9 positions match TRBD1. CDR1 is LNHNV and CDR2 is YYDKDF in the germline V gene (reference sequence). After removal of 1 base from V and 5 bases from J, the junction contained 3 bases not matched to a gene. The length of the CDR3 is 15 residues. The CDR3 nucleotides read TGTGCCACCAGCAGAGGGACAGGGGAGTATCAGCCCCAGCATTTT. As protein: CATSRGTGEYQPQHF.

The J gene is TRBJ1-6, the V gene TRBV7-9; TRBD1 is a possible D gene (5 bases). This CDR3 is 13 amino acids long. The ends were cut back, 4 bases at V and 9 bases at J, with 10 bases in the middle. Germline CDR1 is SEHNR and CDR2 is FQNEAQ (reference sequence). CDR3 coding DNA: TGTGCCAGCAGCTCCGCAGGGAGTTCACCCCTCCACTTT. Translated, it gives CASSSAGSSPLHF.

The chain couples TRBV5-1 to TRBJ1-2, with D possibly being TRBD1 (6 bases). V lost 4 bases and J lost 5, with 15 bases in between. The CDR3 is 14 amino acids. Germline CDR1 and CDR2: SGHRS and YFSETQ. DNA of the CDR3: TGCGCCAGCAGCCCCAGGACAGATTCTTATGGCTACACCTTC. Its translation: CASSPRTDSYGYTF.

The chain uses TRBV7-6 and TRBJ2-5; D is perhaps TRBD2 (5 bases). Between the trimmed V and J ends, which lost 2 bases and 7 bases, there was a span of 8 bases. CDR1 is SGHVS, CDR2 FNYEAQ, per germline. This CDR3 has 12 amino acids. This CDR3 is CASSLSAGTQYF. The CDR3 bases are TGTGCCAGCAGCTTAAGTGCGGGGACCCAGTACTTC.

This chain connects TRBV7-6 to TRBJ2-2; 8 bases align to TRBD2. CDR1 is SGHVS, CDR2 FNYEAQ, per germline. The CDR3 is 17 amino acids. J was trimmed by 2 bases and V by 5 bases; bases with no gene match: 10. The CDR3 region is CASSPTGGSGNTGELFF. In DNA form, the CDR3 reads TGTGCCAGCAGCCCCACGGGGGGGAGCGGAAACACCGGGGAGCTGTTTTTT.

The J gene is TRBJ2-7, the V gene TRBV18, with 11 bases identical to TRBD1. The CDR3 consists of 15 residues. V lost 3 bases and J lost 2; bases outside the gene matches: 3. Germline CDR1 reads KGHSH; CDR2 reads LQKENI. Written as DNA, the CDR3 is TGTGCCAGCTCACCCGGGACAGGGGGGACCTACGAGCAGTACTTC. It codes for CASSPGTGGTYEQYF.

This CDR3 reads CASNSAGVNEQFF. In DNA form, the CDR3 reads TGTGCCAGCAATTCCGCGGGGGTAAATGAGCAGTTCTTC. V and J are TRBV2 and TRBJ2-1; TRBD2 matches 7 bases. The CDR3 length is 13 residues. Germline V lookup: CDR1 SNHLY, CDR2 FYNNEI. Unmatched junction bases numbered 7, after V lost 7 bases and J lost 7 bases.

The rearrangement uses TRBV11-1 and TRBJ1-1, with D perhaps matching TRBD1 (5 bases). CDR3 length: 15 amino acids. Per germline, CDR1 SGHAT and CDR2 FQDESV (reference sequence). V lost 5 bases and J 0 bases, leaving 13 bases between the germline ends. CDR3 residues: CASSSHGTVNTEAFF. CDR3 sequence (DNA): TGTGCCAGCAGCAGCCACGGGACGGTGAACACTGAAGCTTTCTTT.

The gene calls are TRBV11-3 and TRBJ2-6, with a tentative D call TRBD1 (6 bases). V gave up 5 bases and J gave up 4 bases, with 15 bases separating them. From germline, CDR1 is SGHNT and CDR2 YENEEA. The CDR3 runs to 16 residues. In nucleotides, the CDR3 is TGTGCCAGCAGCAACATCAGGGGTGGAGGGGCCAACGTCCTGACTTTC. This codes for CASSNIRGGGANVLTF.

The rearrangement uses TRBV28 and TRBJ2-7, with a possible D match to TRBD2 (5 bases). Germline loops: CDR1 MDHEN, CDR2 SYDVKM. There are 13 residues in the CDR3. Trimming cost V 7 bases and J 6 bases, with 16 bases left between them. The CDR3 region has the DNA TGTGCCAGCAACCAAATCGGGGAATTCGAGCAGTACTTC. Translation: CASNQIGEFEQYF. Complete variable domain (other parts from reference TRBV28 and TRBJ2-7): DVKVTQSSRYLVKRTGEKVFLECVQDMDHENMFWYRQDPGLGLRLIYFSYDVKMKEKGDIPEGYSVSREKKERFSLILESASTNQTSMYLCASNQIGEFEQYFGPGTRLTVT.

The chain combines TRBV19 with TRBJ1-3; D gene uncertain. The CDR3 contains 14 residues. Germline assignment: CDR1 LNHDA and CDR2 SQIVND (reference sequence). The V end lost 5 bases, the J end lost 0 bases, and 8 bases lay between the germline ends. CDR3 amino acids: CASSVKISGNTIYF. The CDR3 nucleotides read TGTGCCAGTAGTGTTAAGATCTCTGGAAACACCATATATTTT. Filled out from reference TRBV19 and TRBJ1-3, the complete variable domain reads DGGITQSPKYLFRKEGQNVTLSCEQNLNHDAMYWYRQDPGQGLRLIYYSQIVNDFQKGDIAEGYSVSREKKESFPLTVTSAQKNPTAFYLCASSVKISGNTIYFGEGSWLTVV.

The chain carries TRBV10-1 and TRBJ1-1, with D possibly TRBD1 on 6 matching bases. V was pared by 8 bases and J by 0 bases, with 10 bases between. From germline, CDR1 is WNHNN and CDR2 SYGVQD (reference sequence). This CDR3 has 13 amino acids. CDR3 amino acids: CASRDNMNTEAFF. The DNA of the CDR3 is TGCGCCAGCCGGGACAACATGAACACTGAAGCTTTCTTT.

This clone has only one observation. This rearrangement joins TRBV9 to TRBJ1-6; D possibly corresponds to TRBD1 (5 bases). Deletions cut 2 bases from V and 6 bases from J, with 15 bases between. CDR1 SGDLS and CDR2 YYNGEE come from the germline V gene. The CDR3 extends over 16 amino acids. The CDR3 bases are TGTGCCAGCAGCGTCGACCAGGGTTTGGTTAATTCACCCCTCCACTTT. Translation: CASSVDQGLVNSPLHF.

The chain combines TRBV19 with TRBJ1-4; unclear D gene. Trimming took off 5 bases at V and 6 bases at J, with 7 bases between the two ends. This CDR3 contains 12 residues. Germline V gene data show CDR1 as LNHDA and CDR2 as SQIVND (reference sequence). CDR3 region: CASSPRHEKLFF. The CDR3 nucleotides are TGTGCCAGTAGTCCCCGGCATGAAAAACTGTTTTTT.

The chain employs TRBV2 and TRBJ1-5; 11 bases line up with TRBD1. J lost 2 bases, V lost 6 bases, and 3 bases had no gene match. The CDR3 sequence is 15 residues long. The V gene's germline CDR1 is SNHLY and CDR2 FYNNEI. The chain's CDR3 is CASRGQGVGNQPQHF. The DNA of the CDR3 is TGTGCCAGCAGGGGACAGGGGGTCGGCAATCAGCCCCAGCATTTT. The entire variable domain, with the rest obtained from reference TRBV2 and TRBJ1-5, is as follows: EPEVTQTPSHQVTQMGQEVILRCVPISNHLYFYWYRQILGQKVEFLVSFYNNEISEKSEIFDDQFSVERPDGSNFTLKIRSTKLEDSAMYFCASRGQGVGNQPQHFGDGTRLSIL.

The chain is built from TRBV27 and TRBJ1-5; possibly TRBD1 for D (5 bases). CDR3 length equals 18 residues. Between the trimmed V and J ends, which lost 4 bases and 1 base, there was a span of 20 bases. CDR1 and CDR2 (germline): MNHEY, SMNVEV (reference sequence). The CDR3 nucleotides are TGTGCCAGCAGTTCGGTACTTAAGGTTGGGGGAAGCAATCAGCCCCAGCATTTT. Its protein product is CASSSVLKVGGSNQPQHF.

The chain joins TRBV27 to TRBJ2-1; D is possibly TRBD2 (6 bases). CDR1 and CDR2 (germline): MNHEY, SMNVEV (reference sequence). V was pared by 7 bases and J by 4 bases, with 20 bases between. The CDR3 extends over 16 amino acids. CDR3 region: CASTTRWKEGYNEQFF. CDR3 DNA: TGTGCCAGCACCACAAGGTGGAAGGAGGGTTACAATGAGCAGTTCTTC.

The CDR3 sequence is CASSQSGHAPEAFF. The DNA of the CDR3 is TGCGCCAGCAGTCAATCTGGCCACGCACCTGAAGCTTTCTTT. This chain links TRBV23-1 with TRBJ1-1; D is unclear. TRBV23-1 is an ORF; its function is uncertain. Trimming left V 0 bases short and J 6 bases short, with 11 bases between. This CDR3 spans 14 amino acids.

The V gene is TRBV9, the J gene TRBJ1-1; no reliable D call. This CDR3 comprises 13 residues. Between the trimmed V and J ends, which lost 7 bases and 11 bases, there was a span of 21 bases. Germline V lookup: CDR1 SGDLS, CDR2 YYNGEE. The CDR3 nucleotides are TGTGCCAGCGGCGGGGATTCCGAAGCCGGGGCTTTCTTT. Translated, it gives CASGGDSEAGAFF.

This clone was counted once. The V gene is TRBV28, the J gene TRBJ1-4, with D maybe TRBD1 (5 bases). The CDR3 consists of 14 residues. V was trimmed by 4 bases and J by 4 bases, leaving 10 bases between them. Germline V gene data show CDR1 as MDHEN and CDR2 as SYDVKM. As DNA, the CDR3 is TGTGCCAGCAGTTCCCGGGACGTTAATGAAAAACTGTTTTTT. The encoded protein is CASSSRDVNEKLFF.

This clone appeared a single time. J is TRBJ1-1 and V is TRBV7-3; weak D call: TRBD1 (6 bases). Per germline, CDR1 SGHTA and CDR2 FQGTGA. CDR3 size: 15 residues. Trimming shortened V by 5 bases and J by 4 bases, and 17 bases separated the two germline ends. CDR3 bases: TGTGCCAGCAGCCCCGCCAGGGGACACCCCACTGAAGCTTTCTTT. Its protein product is CASSPARGHPTEAFF.